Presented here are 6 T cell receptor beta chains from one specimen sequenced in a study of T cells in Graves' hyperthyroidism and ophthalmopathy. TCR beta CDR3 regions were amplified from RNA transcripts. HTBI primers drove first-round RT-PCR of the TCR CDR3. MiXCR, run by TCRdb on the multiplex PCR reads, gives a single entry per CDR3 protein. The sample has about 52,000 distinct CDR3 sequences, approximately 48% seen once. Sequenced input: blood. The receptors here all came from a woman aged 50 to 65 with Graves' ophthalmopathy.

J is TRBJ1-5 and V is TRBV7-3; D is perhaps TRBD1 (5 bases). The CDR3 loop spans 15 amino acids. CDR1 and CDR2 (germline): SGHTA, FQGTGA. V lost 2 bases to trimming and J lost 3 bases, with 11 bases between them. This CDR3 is CASSLYLTDNQPQHF. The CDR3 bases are TGTGCCAGCAGCTTATATTTGACAGACAATCAGCCCCAGCATTTT.

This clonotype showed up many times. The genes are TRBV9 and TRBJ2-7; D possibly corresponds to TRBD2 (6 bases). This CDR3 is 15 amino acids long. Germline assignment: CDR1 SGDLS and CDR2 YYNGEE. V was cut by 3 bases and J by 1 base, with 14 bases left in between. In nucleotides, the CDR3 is TGTGCCAGCAGCGCTGGAGGTAGCGGTTCCTACGAGCAGTACTTC. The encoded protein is CASSAGGSGSYEQYF.

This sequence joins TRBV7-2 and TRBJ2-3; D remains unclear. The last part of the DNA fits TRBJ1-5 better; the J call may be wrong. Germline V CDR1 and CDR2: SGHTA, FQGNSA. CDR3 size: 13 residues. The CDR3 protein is CASSPQRADTQHF. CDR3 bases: TGTGCCAGCAGCCCCCAGAGGGCAGATACGCAGCATTTT.

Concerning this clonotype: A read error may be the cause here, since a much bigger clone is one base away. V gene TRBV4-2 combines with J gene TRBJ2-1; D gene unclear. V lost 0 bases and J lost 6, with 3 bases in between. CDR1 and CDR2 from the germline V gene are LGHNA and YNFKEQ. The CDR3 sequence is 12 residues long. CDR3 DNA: TGTGCCAGCAGCCAAGATCCCAATGAGCAGTTCTTC. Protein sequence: CASSQDPNEQFF.

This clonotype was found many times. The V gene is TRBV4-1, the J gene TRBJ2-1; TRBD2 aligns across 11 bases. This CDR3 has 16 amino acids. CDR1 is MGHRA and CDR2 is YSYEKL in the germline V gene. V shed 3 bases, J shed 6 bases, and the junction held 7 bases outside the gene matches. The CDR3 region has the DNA TGCGCCAGCAGCCACCCGACTAGCGGGGCCAGCAATGAGCAGTTCTTC. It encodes CASSHPTSGASNEQFF.

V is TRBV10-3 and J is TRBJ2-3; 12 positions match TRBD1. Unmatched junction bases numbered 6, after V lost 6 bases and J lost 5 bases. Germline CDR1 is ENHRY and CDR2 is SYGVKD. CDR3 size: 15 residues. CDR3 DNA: TGTGCCATCAGAGCGGGACAGGGGGCAGGAGATACGCAGTATTTT. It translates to CAIRAGQGAGDTQYF.